These 25 T cell receptor beta chains were all obtained from the same sample, sequenced in a study of cytomegalovirus exposure and HLA in healthy donors. Vbeta (60) and Jbeta (13) primers were used in the PCR. Measured with immunoSEQ multiplex PCR; TCRdb has only the in-frame clones, and not every one. The profile shows around 210,000 clones, about 88% of them singletons. The sequenced sample consisted of PBMCs. The receptors derive from a girl aged 2-15 years in good health and CMV-seronegative.

This chain connects TRBV14 to TRBJ2-3, with 7 bases that match TRBD2. The length of the CDR3 is 16 residues. The V segment lost 1 base and the J segment 4 bases; nucleotides outside the gene matches: 8. The germline V gene encodes CDR1 SGHDN and CDR2 FVKESK. CDR3 residues: CASSQVRAGLADTQYF. CDR3 in DNA: TGTGCCAGCAGCCAAGTGAGAGCGGGGTTAGCAGATACGCAGTATTTT.

CDR3 bases: TGTGCCAGCAGTGAAACAGCACCCTACAATGAGCAGTTCTTC. Residues: CASSETAPYNEQFF. The chain joins TRBV6-1 to TRBJ2-1; D is unresolved. Germline values: CDR1 MNHNS, CDR2 SASEGT. The CDR3 is 14 amino acids. Trimming shortened V by 2 bases and J by 2 bases, and 7 bases separated the two germline ends.

The rearrangement uses TRBV18 and TRBJ2-5, with unresolved D. This CDR3 spans 13 amino acids. Deletions cut 2 bases from V and 2 bases from J, with 6 bases between. The germline CDR1 and CDR2 sequences are KGHSH and LQKENI. CDR3 in amino acids: CASSPLAQETQYF. CDR3 DNA: TGTGCCAGCTCACCATTAGCTCAAGAGACCCAGTACTTC.

The gene calls are TRBV18 and TRBJ1-1; 10 bases are a match to TRBD1. This CDR3 is 16 amino acids long. Losses at the gene ends were 0 bases for V and 3 bases for J; bases not matched to a gene: 4. Germline CDR1 reads KGHSH; CDR2 reads LQKENI. The CDR3 spells CASSPPGQGTYTEAFF. CDR3 DNA: TGTGCCAGCTCACCACCGGGACAGGGGACGTACACTGAAGCTTTCTTT.

J is TRBJ1-5 and V is TRBV6-6; D is possibly TRBD1 (6 bases). This CDR3 is built from 12 residues. V lost 5 bases and J 4 bases, leaving 6 bases between the germline ends. The V gene's germline CDR1 is MNHNY and CDR2 SVGAGI (reference sequence). The CDR3 region has the DNA TGTGCCAGCAGTGGGACAAATCAGCCCCAGCATTTT. Translating gives CASSGTNQPQHF.

The rearrangement uses TRBV6-1 and TRBJ1-3; tentative D call: TRBD1 (5 bases). The length of the CDR3 is 15 residues. Germline V lookup: CDR1 MNHNS, CDR2 SASEGT. The V end was cut by 3 bases, the J end by 2 bases, with 11 bases between. Written as DNA, the CDR3 is TGTGCCAGCAGTGATCAGGGTTTGGCTGGAAACACCATATATTTT. Translating gives CASSDQGLAGNTIYF.

The chain uses TRBV25-1 and TRBJ1-5; no clear D. Trimming removed 2 bases at V and 2 bases at J, with 10 bases between. Germline lookup yields CDR1 MGHDK and CDR2 SYGVNS. The CDR3 totals 15 residues. CDR3 in amino acids: CASSEDGRGNQPQHF. In DNA, the CDR3 is TGTGCCAGCAGTGAAGACGGCCGGGGCAATCAGCCCCAGCATTTT.

The V and J genes are TRBV27 and TRBJ1-6; 9 nucleotides match TRBD1. Losses at the gene ends were 6 bases for V and 6 bases for J; bases not matched to a gene: 6. CDR3 length: 15 residues. Germline V lookup: CDR1 MNHEY, CDR2 SMNVEV (reference sequence). The CDR3 nucleotides read TGTGCCAGCAGCCTCGTGGACAGGGGTAATTCACCCCTCCACTTT. This codes for CASSLVDRGNSPLHF.

The sample holds a few counts of this clone. This rearrangement joins TRBV30 to TRBJ2-1; 7 nucleotides align to TRBD2. Germline CDR1 reads GTSNPN; CDR2 reads SVGIG (reference sequence). The V gene end was trimmed by 2 bases and the J gene end by 7 bases; junction bases not matched to a gene: 8. The CDR3 contains 14 residues. The chain's CDR3 is CAWSFQRGGNEQFF. For the CDR3, the DNA is TGTGCCTGGAGTTTCCAGCGGGGTGGTAATGAGCAGTTCTTC.

This sequence joins TRBV5-1 and TRBJ2-3; TRBD1 aligns across 8 bases. The ends lost 7 bases at V and 1 base at J; junction bases unmatched: 5. This CDR3 spans 14 amino acids. CDR1 and CDR2 (germline): SGHRS, YFSETQ. CDR3 nucleotide sequence: TGCGCCAGCCGGGAGACAGGGGGCACAGATACGCAGTATTTT. Translated, it gives CASRETGGTDTQYF.

As regards this clone: At the DNA level, this CDR3 is encoded by other sequences in the same sample as well. The gene calls are TRBV10-3 and TRBJ1-2; the D is unclear. The CDR3 has 14 amino acids. Deletions cut 0 bases from V and 7 bases from J, with 12 bases between. Looked up from germline, CDR1 is ENHRY and CDR2 is SYGVKD. The CDR3 loop reads CAISESNRVGGYTF. DNA for the CDR3: TGTGCCATCAGTGAGTCGAATCGGGTGGGTGGCTACACCTTC.

V gene TRBV29-1 combines with J gene TRBJ2-2; D is perhaps TRBD2 (6 bases). Trimming took 7 bases from V and 6 from J, leaving 18 bases between them. This CDR3 has 14 amino acids. The germline V gene encodes CDR1 SQVTM and CDR2 ANQGSEA. The CDR3 coding sequence is TGCAGCGGGGGGACTGAAATGGGTTCCGGGGAGCTGTTTTTT. Translated, it gives CSGGTEMGSGELFF.

The chain employs TRBV4-1 and TRBJ1-5, with unresolved D. The CDR3 covers 14 residues. The germline V gene has CDR1 MGHRA and CDR2 YSYEKL. V lost 0 bases and J 1 base, leaving 4 bases between the germline ends. The CDR3 DNA reads as TGCGCCAGCAGCCAAGACAGGAGCAATCAGCCCCAGCATTTT. It specifies CASSQDRSNQPQHF.

J is TRBJ1-3 and V is TRBV5-8; D not resolved. V was pared by 0 bases and J by 1 base, with 17 bases between. There are 18 residues in the CDR3. Germline V gene data show CDR1 as SGHTS and CDR2 as YDEGEE. The CDR3 region has the DNA TGTGCCAGCAGCTTGGGCATGCTGCCGCGGGGTTCTGGAAACACCATATATTTT. Protein: CASSLGMLPRGSGNTIYF.

The chain links TRBV6-5 to TRBJ2-2; D perhaps matches TRBD2 (6 bases). With 0 bases removed from V and 4 bases from J, the gap between germline ends came to 9 bases. The CDR3 extends over 15 amino acids. Germline V CDR1 and CDR2: MNHEY, SVGAGI. The CDR3 protein is CASSYSRGSTGELFF. The CDR3 DNA reads as TGTGCCAGCAGTTACTCGCGGGGAAGCACCGGGGAGCTGTTTTTT.

The chain couples TRBV21-1 to TRBJ2-7; the table's D call TRBD1 went unverified against the DNA. TRBV21-1 constitutes a pseudogene. The CDR3 sequence is 12 residues long. The CDR3 region is CASKDREDEQYF. DNA of the CDR3: TGTGCCAGCAAGGACAGAGAGGACGAGCAGTACTTC.

The table lists this clone with a count of one. V usage is TRBV7-9 and J usage is TRBJ2-1; 11 bases match TRBD1. This CDR3 is 16 amino acids long. Trimming took 5 bases from V and 7 from J; bases not matched to a gene: 10. The germline V gene has CDR1 SEHNR and CDR2 FQNEAQ (reference sequence). The DNA of the CDR3 is TGTGCCAGCAGCCCTCGGACAGGGGGCAACTTGAATGAGCAGTTCTTC. Encoded protein: CASSPRTGGNLNEQFF. Filled out from reference TRBV7-9 and TRBJ2-1, the complete variable domain reads DTGVSQNPRHKITKRGQNVTFRCDPISEHNRLYWYRQTLGQGPEFLTYFQNEAQLEKSRLLSDRFSAERPKGSFSTLEIQRTEQGDSAMYLCASSPRTGGNLNEQFFGPGTRLTVL.

The rearrangement links TRBV7-6 to TRBJ2-7; no firm D call. The CDR3 sequence is 14 residues long. Germline lookup yields CDR1 SGHVS and CDR2 FNYEAQ. Between the trimmed V and J ends, which lost 1 base and 6 bases, there was a span of 13 bases. The CDR3 DNA follows: TGTGCCAGCAGCTTAGGAGGAACTACGCTCGAGCAGTACTTC. It codes for CASSLGGTTLEQYF. Together with reference TRBV7-6 and TRBJ2-7, the CDR3 gives the full variable domain: GAGVSQSPRYKVTKRGQDVALRCDPISGHVSLYWYRQALGQGPEFLTYFNYEAQQDKSGLPNDRFSAERPEGSISTLTIQRTEQRDSAMYRCASSLGGTTLEQYFGPGTRLTVT.

The chain links TRBV19 to TRBJ2-1; 11 bases align to TRBD2. V gave up 0 bases and J gave up 5 bases; unmatched junction bases: 6. CDR1 and CDR2 (germline): LNHDA, SQIVND (reference sequence). This CDR3 spans 17 amino acids. CDR3 region: CASSIETSGGLNNEQFF. The CDR3 bases are TGTGCCAGTAGTATAGAAACTAGCGGGGGCCTAAACAATGAGCAGTTCTTC.

V and J are TRBV7-9 and TRBJ2-2; 8 bases match TRBD2. This CDR3 spans 16 amino acids. V gave up 5 bases and J gave up 3 bases; unmatched junction bases: 8. Germline CDR1 and CDR2: SEHNR and FQNEAQ (reference sequence). The CDR3 DNA is TGTGCCAGCAGCAACCCTAAAGCGGGAGACACCGGGGAGCTGTTTTTT. It translates to CASSNPKAGDTGELFF.

The genes are TRBV4-1 and TRBJ1-2, with TRBD1 identical over 8 bases. The junction had 9 bases not matched to a gene; V was cut back by 2 bases and J by 4 bases. The CDR3 has 16 amino acids. Germline-derived CDR1 and CDR2 are MGHRA and YSYEKL. The CDR3 DNA sequence: TGCGCCAGCAGCCAACAACAGGGGGGGTTGGGCTATGGCTACACCTTC. The encoded protein is CASSQQQGGLGYGYTF.

This chain connects TRBV9 to TRBJ1-3; 10 positions match TRBD1. The CDR3 spans 14 residues. Germline CDR1 SGDLS, CDR2 YYNGEE. The trim removed 0 bases at V and 7 bases at J, leaving 1 base unmatched. The CDR3 nucleotides read TGTGCCAGCAGCGTAGGACAGGGGGCGAACACCATATATTTT. Its protein is CASSVGQGANTIYF.

V usage is TRBV5-1 and J usage is TRBJ1-2; D remains unclear. There are 13 residues in the CDR3. Germline values: CDR1 SGHRS, CDR2 YFSETQ. V was shortened by 3 bases and J by 5 bases, with 11 bases between the two germline ends. The CDR3 DNA sequence: TGCGCCAGCAGCTCCCCCCCCGGGTATGGCTACACCTTC. Its translation is CASSSPPGYGYTF.

The gene calls are TRBV7-6 and TRBJ1-6; no firm D call. The CDR3 loop spans 14 amino acids. With 6 bases removed from V and 9 bases from J, the gap between germline ends came to 15 bases. Germline V gives CDR1 SGHVS, CDR2 FNYEAQ. CDR3 sequence: CASSLDEGGSPLHF. CDR3 DNA sequence: TGTGCCAGCAGTCTCGACGAAGGCGGTTCACCCCTCCACTTT.

This rearrangement joins TRBV4-1 to TRBJ2-7, with 7 bases aligning to TRBD2. The junction had 13 bases not matched to a gene; V was cut back by 4 bases and J by 4 bases. The germline V gene has CDR1 MGHRA and CDR2 YSYEKL. CDR3 length equals 16 residues. The CDR3, as DNA: TGCGCCAGCAGCCGCCCCTTAGCGGGTTCTACTTACGAGCAGTACTTC. Its protein product is CASSRPLAGSTYEQYF.